This T cell receptor (beta chain) appears in the sequencing data of a study of beta chain features in type 1 diabetes. The sample holds a few counts of this clone. The antigen remains undetermined. Sequenced material consisted of expressed TCRB transcripts (all of the isolated RNA was reverse transcribed). Clones were sequenced by immunoSEQ multiplex PCR, and TCRdb holds only the in-frame ones, with some missing. This sample has about 160,000 clones; about 10% occur once, and the top ten carry roughly 0.7%. This CDR3 is 15 amino acids long. Germline CDR1 and CDR2: SEHNR and FQNEAQ (reference sequence). Trimming took 2 bases from V and 10 from J; bases not matched to a gene: 5. Study-level results: Researchers caution that PCR might favor shorter templates, equally among patients and controls. A moderate, significant TCRB CDR3 shortening appeared in type 1 diabetes across four CD4+ subsets.

The chain uses TRBV7-9 and TRBJ2-1, with 13 bases matching TRBD2. Source material: central memory CD4+ T cells from blood. This clonotype was obtained from a woman aged 30 to 39 with type 1 diabetes. This chain's CDR3 is CASSLLGLAGEEQFF. The CDR3, as DNA: TGTGCCAGCAGCTTACTCGGACTAGCGGGAGAGGAGCAGTTCTTC.